Sequencing of this T cell receptor (beta chain) was carried out in a study of blood T cell repertoires in COVID-19. Looking at the study overall: COVID-19 samples collected from the United States, Italy and Spain covered acute and convalescent phases. From T cells, B-cell-depleted T cells, or PBMCs came the material, which was cDNA or gDNA.

There are 14 residues in the CDR3. V lost 3 bases and J lost 0, with 9 bases in between. The germline V gene encodes CDR1 SEHNR and CDR2 FQNEAQ (reference sequence). Per the original data handling: Scientists estimated how many nucleated cells there were by amplifying reference gene primers. Clones were read by immunoSEQ multiplex PCR, and TCRdb kept only the in-frame ones, dropping some. The V and J calls and clone size come from that table; D and trimming were worked out from the DNA. Of 200,000 or so clones in the sample, 80% to 85% were seen once. The TCR comes from a young woman who had recovered from COVID-19. Sequencing used peripheral blood. The V gene is TRBV7-9, the J gene TRBJ2-7; the D is unclear. The CDR3 region has the DNA TGTGCCAGCAGCTTTCCGCTACCCTCCTACGAGCAGTACTTC. Translation gives CASSFPLPSYEQYF.